This paragraph reports one TCR beta chain. Method: immunoSEQ multiplex PCR; TCRdb's copy keeps in-frame clones and lacks some. The sample records under 400,000 clones, roughly 93% being singletons. The data belong to a study of brain T cells in children with intractable seizures. Time point given: blood from clinic visit 5 months post-surgery; TSC patient then seizure free. Only cases whose brain tissue showed the highest T cell transcript signatures were sequenced. Germline V lookup: CDR1 MNHEY, CDR2 SMNVEV (reference sequence). CDR3 length: 14 residues. Trimming removed 4 bases from V and 0 bases from J, with 4 bases in between.

This TCR derives from a boy younger than two with tuberous sclerosis and intractable seizures. Sequencing was performed on peripheral blood, taken less than 6 months after surgery. The chain has TRBV27 and TRBJ2-6; D is unclear. The CDR3 DNA sequence: TGTGCCAGCAGTTACAGCTCTGGGGCCAACGTCCTGACTTTC. Translating gives CASSYSSGANVLTF.